Sequencing of this T cell receptor beta chain was carried out in a study of CD8+CD57+ T cells in acquired aplastic anemia. Patients picked for sequencing had shown CD8+CD57+ cell expansion detected by flow cytometry. Each of the patients presented with severe acquired aplastic anemia. Blood was sampled before the patients had received any therapy. CDR3 and TCR beta VDJ profiling relied on a genomic DNA template. From the reads, TCRdb called clonotypes with MiXCR, one entry per CDR3 protein. The repertoire has roughly 500,000 distinct CDR3 sequences, around 33% of them found once; the top ten carry around 0.82%. Findings and limits, study-wide: CD8+ Simpson's diversity did not differ significantly between patients and controls. Patients and controls shared some 30 CD8+ CDR3 sequences, highly expressed in patients.

V was pared by 6 bases and J by 10 bases, with 6 bases of the junction left unmatched. This CDR3 comprises 13 residues. Germline V gene sequence: CDR1 LNHDA, CDR2 SQIVND (reference sequence). Worth noting for this clonotype: Its target is not known.

The TCR originated in a human donor with aplastic anemia. The V gene is TRBV19, the J gene TRBJ1-6; TRBD1 matches 7 bases. The material sequenced was sorted CD4+, CD8+, or CD8+CD57+ T cells (not recorded which) from PBMCs. The CDR3 DNA is TGTGCCAGTAGCCCGGGACAGTCCTCACCCCTCCACTTT. This codes for CASSPGQSSPLHF.